What follows is one T cell receptor beta chain and its context. Data came from immunoSEQ multiplex PCR; TCRdb stores just in-frame clones and leaves some out. This table has roughly 2.5 million clones, around 90% appearing once. The sample belongs to a study of shared clonotypes between healthy human individuals. Germline CDR1 reads KGHSH; CDR2 reads LQKENI. The trim removed 4 bases at V and 7 bases at J, leaving 14 bases unmatched. CDR3 length: 17 amino acids. The sample taken for sequencing was naive CD4+ T cells sorted from blood. Subset described: CD45RA+ positively selected. The V call is TRBV18, the J call TRBJ1-2; 11 bases fit TRBD1. The sequence derives from a man younger than 30 in good health. Here the CDR3 reads CASSRAIPGQGELGYTF. The CDR3 nucleotides are TGTGCCAGCTCACGAGCCATTCCGGGACAGGGGGAACTTGGCTACACCTTC.